This T cell receptor beta chain was profiled in a study of blood T cell repertoires in COVID-19. The CDR3 runs to 16 residues. Per the germline V gene, CDR1 is SGHTA and CDR2 is FQGNSA. V shed 5 bases and J 5 bases; nucleotides not matched to a gene: 7. Libraries were prepared by immunoSEQ multiplex PCR; TCRdb keeps only in-frame clonotypes and omits some of them. Among approximately 230,000 clones listed, about 86% were seen once. The chain joins TRBV7-2 to TRBJ2-3; 13 bases fit TRBD2. This clonotype was obtained from a man older than 75 with acute or convalescent COVID-19. The source material was peripheral blood. CDR3 coding DNA: TGTGCCAGCAGCCCACCGGGACTAGCGGGACAAGATACGCAGTATTTT. Protein sequence: CASSPPGLAGQDTQYF.